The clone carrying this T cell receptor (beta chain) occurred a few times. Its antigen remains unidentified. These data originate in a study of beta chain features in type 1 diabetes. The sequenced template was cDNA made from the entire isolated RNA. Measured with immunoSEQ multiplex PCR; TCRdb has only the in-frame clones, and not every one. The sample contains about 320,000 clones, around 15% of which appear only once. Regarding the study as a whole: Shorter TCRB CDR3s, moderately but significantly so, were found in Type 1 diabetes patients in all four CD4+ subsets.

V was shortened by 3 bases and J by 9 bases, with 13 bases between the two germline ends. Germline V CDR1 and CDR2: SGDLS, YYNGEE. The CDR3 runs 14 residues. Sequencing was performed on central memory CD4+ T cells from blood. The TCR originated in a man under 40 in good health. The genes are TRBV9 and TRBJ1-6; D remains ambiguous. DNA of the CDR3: TGTGCCAGCAGCGGCAGATCAATGGGTTCACCCCTCCACTTT. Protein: CASSGRSMGSPLHF.